These 16 T cell receptor beta chains were all obtained from the same sample, sequenced in a study of molecular identifiers for immune sequencing clone quantification. TCRdb recomputed calls from the PCR reads with MiXCR, one row per CDR3 protein. There are just over 35,000 distinct CDR3 sequences in the sample; under 20% occur only once, and approximately 1.1% lies in the top ten. Specimen: naive CD8+ T cells from blood, with Jurkat cell RNA spiked in. This sample's subset: FACS-sorted CD8+CD4-CCR7+CD45RA+ naive T cells. These receptors all stem from a human donor in good health. Some libraries in this study had Jurkat cell RNA spiked in.

This clonotype was counted a few times. J is TRBJ2-1 and V is TRBV6-2 or TRBV6-3; TRBD2 aligns across 7 bases. Trimming cost V 4 bases and J 9 bases; bases outside gene matches: 6. The CDR3 loop spans 13 amino acids. The germline CDR1 and CDR2 sequences are MNHEY and SVGEGT. CDR3 in DNA: TGTGCCAGCAGTTGGACTAGATTAGGTGAGCAGTTCTTC. This sequence encodes CASSWTRLGEQFF.

This clonotype was detected a few times. The rearrangement joins TRBV12-3 or TRBV12-4 to TRBJ2-3; D uncertain. The CDR3 has 13 amino acids. The V gene lost 8 bases and the J gene lost 2 bases, with 11 bases spanning the gap. The CDR3 spells CASSVGHTDTQYF. DNA for the CDR3: TGTGCCAGCTCGGTCGGCCACACAGATACGCAGTATTTT.

In the case of this clonotype: This sequence may be a read error, since a much larger clone differs from it by one base. J is TRBJ2-7 and V is TRBV6-4; TRBD1 is a possible D gene (6 bases). Trimming took 4 bases from V and 0 from J, leaving 13 bases between them. This CDR3 region has 15 residues. Germline V lookup: CDR1 MRHNA, CDR2 SNTAGT. CDR3 amino acids: CASSGPDSGSYEQYF. Written as DNA, the CDR3 is TGTGCCAGCAGTGGTCCGGACAGCGGCTCCTACGAGCAGTACTTC.

This clonotype has ten or more counts. This chain uses TRBV4-1 with TRBJ2-3; D is unclear. This CDR3 is 16 amino acids long. V was cut by 5 bases and J by 2 bases, with 17 bases left in between. Germline V lookup: CDR1 MGHRA, CDR2 YSYEKL. This CDR3 is CASSSGALGSTDTQYF. The CDR3 nucleotides read TGCGCCAGCAGCTCAGGCGCACTCGGCTCCACAGATACGCAGTATTTT.

In its sample, this clonotype was seen a few times. A much bigger clone sits one base away, suggesting this may be a read error. Because it lacks the conserved phenylalanine or tryptophan at the end, this CDR3 is likely a read error. The chain uses TRBV30 and TRBJ2-7; D is unclear. The CDR3 sequence is 14 residues long. With 4 bases removed from V and 5 bases from J, the gap between germline ends came to 18 bases. Germline lookup yields CDR1 GTSNPN and CDR2 SVGIG (reference sequence). The DNA for the CDR3 is TGTGCCTGGACCCTGGGCAGCCCCTGGCACGAGCAGTACTCC. It specifies CAWTLGSPWHEQYS.

At least ten counts were recorded for this clonotype. V usage is TRBV20-1 and J usage is TRBJ2-3; 9 bases agree with TRBD2. V gave up 3 bases and J gave up 4 bases; unmatched junction bases: 20. There are 19 residues in the CDR3. In germline, CDR1 is DFQATT, CDR2 SNEGSKA (reference sequence). The CDR3 coding sequence is TGCAGTGCTAGTGTGCGGGAGGGCCAGCCGGGCCTCCTCCCAGATACGCAGTATTTT. Its protein product is CSASVREGQPGLLPDTQYF.

This clonotype was detected many times. V gene TRBV12-3 or TRBV12-4 combines with J gene TRBJ2-5; D not certain. Trimming left V 7 bases short and J 7 bases short, with 10 bases between. The CDR3 extends over 11 amino acids. The CDR3 reads CASILSGTQYF. CDR3 DNA: TGTGCCAGCATCCTTTCGGGGACCCAGTACTTC.

The sample holds many counts of this clonotype. The rearrangement links TRBV7-9 to TRBJ2-2; possibly TRBD2 for D (5 bases). The germline gives CDR1 SEHNR, CDR2 FQNEAQ (reference sequence). This CDR3 has 13 amino acids. Trimming removed 6 bases from V and 7 bases from J, with 12 bases in between. The CDR3 DNA is TGTGCCAGCAGTCCGCACGGGGACGGGGAGCTGTTTTTT. It is translated as CASSPHGDGELFF.

V is TRBV12-3 or TRBV12-4 and J is TRBJ1-2; TRBD1 agrees at 10 bases. The CDR3 loop spans 16 amino acids. With V trimmed by 5 bases and J by 1 base, 7 bases remained unmatched. CDR3 protein: CASSSGQGVNNYGYTF. CDR3 DNA: TGTGCCAGCAGTAGTGGACAGGGGGTAAATAACTATGGCTACACCTTC.

This clonotype was seen many times. The DNA for the CDR3 is TGCAGTGCTAGAGGGGGTCCATCAAACGGCTACACCTTC. Residues: CSARGGPSNGYTF. The chain uses TRBV20-1 and TRBJ1-2; unclear D gene. The CDR3 is made up of 13 amino acids. V shed 1 base and J shed 8 bases, with 14 bases lying between them. Germline lookup yields CDR1 DFQATT and CDR2 SNEGSKA (reference sequence).

This clonotype was recorded only once. One end of the junction is discordant with germline, which a read error may explain. The chain has TRBV12-3 or TRBV12-4 and TRBJ2-5; D ambiguous. CDR3 length equals 13 residues. The CDR3: CASSEVAEEAQYF. The CDR3 bases are TGTGCCAGCAGCGAGGTAGCCGAAGAGGCCCAGTACTTC.

This clonotype was counted at least ten times. The rearrangement links TRBV12-3 or TRBV12-4 to TRBJ2-5; D not resolved. Trimming pared 5 bases from V and 0 bases from J, leaving 19 bases between. This CDR3 region has 17 residues. The DNA of the CDR3 is TGTGCCAGCAGTCCCGAACTCTTACCAGTGTACCAAGAGACCCAGTACTTC. Translating it yields CASSPELLPVYQETQYF.

This clonotype has a handful of counts. The V gene is TRBV12-5, the J gene TRBJ2-5; D not certain. Per the germline V gene, CDR1 is LGHNT and CDR2 is FRNRAP. With 2 bases removed from V and 1 base from J, the gap between germline ends came to 8 bases. CDR3 size: 14 residues. The CDR3 loop reads CASGLRSAQETQYF. In DNA form, the CDR3 reads TGTGCTAGTGGTTTGCGGTCAGCCCAAGAGACCCAGTACTTC.

This clonotype was picked up many times. The rearrangement uses TRBV30 and TRBJ1-2; 9 bases map to TRBD1. The CDR3 has 14 amino acids. J was trimmed by 9 bases and V by 2 bases; bases with no gene match: 10. Germline CDR1 and CDR2: GTSNPN and SVGIG (reference sequence). CDR3 loop: CAWSSGQGSSSYTF. In DNA form, the CDR3 reads TGTGCCTGGAGTTCAGGACAGGGGTCCAGTAGCTACACCTTC.

Many counts were recorded for this clonotype. The chain carries TRBV12-3 or TRBV12-4 and TRBJ2-2; 10 positions match TRBD2. J was trimmed by 6 bases and V by 7 bases; bases with no gene match: 8. The CDR3 totals 15 residues. The CDR3 DNA follows: TGTGCCAGCAATGCAGCGGGAGGGTTCGCCGGGGAGCTGTTTTTT. This encodes CASNAAGGFAGELFF.

Note on this clonotype: A single base separates this from a much larger clone, so it may be a read error. The chain links TRBV2 to TRBJ2-4; D assignment may be TRBD1 or TRBD2 (5 bases each). Germline V lookup: CDR1 SNHLY, CDR2 FYNNEI. The CDR3 spans 14 residues. CDR3 amino acids: CASVGDVGKNTQYF. The CDR3 nucleotides are TGTGCCAGCGTGGGGGATGTAGGCAAAAACACTCAGTACTTC. The full variable domain, its missing parts supplied by reference TRBV2 and TRBJ2-4, is EPEVTQTPSHQVTQMGQEVILRCVPISNHLYFYWYRQILGQKVEFLVSFYNNEISEKSEIFDDQFSVERPDGSNFTLKIRSTKLEDSAMYFCASVGDVGKNTQYFGAGTRLSVL.